What follows describes a single TCR beta chain. No DNA is given; TCRdb re-called the 5' RACE reads and lists each CDR3 protein once. In all, the sample yields around 550,000 distinct CDR3 sequences. This entry belongs to a study of T cells expressing NK-cell markers. Turning to the study itself: Out of eight donors sequenced, seven tested HCMV-seropositive and the remaining one seronegative.

The CDR3 totals 14 residues. Germline V gene sequence: CDR1 MNHEY, CDR2 SVGAGI. The sequencing input was blood T cells: a sorted CD56 or NKG2C T cell subset, CD4+ or CD8+ T cells, or bulk PBMC T cells (not recorded which). The chain employs TRBV6-5 and TRBJ1-2; the D gene TCRdb calls, TRBD1, cannot be checked with no DNA. The clonotype originates from a man aged 18 to 29 in good health. CDR3 loop: CASSSGTGVHGYTF.